This note documents a single T cell receptor (beta chain) sequence. The antigen remains unidentified. Some clones are missing from TCRdb's copy, which holds only in-frame ones; the method was immunoSEQ multiplex PCR. The sample lists approximately 130,000 clones, about 93% seen once, with more than 3.5% in the top ten. This entry belongs to a study of T cell responses to AZD1222 COVID-19 vaccine. The study's findings and limits: All repertoire sampling was performed exclusively after the peak T cell response. Baseline seropositivity characterized only six AZD1222 recipients. Among the donors, most were white British and more were female, and clonal diversity was possibly underestimated.

The CDR3 has 14 amino acids. Germline V lookup: CDR1 KGHSH, CDR2 LQKENI. V was pared by 1 base and J by 6 bases, with 10 bases between. The sample consisted of peripheral blood, taken 28 days after the second dose of the MenACWY control vaccine. The source is an adult who received the MenACWY meningococcal vaccine as a control. J is TRBJ2-1 and V is TRBV18, with D unresolved. CDR3: CASSPLSTANEQFF. The CDR3 nucleotides are TGTGCCAGCTCACCACTGTCTACTGCCAATGAGCAGTTCTTC. The full variable domain, completed using reference TRBV18 and TRBJ2-1, is NAGVMQNPRHLVRRRGQEARLRCSPMKGHSHVYWYRQLPEEGLKFMVYLQKENIIDESGMPKERFSAEFPKEGPSILRIQQVVRGDSAAYFCASSPLSTANEQFFGPGTRLTVL.